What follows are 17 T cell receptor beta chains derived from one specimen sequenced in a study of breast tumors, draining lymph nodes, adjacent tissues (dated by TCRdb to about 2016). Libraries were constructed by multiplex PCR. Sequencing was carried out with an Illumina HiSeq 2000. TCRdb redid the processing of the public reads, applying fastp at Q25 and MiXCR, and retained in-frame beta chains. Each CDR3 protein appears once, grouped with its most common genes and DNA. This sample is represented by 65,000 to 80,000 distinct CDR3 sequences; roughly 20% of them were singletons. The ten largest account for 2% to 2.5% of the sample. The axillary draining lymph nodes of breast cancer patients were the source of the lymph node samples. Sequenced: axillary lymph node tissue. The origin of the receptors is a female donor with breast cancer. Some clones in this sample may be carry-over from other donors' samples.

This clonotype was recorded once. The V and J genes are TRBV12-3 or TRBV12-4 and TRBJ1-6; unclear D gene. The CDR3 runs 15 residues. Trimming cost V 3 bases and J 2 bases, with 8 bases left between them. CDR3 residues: CASSLGGTYNSPLHF. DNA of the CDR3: TGTGCCAGCAGTTTGGGAGGGACCTATAATTCACCCCTCCACTTT.

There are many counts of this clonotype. CDR3: CASSMGGSQPQHF. CDR3 nucleotide sequence: TGTGCCAGTAGTATGGGGGGGAGTCAGCCCCAGCATTTT. J is TRBJ1-5 and V is TRBV19; D perhaps matches TRBD1 (5 bases). The V gene's germline CDR1 is LNHDA and CDR2 SQIVND (reference sequence). The CDR3 runs to 13 residues. With 3 bases removed from V and 6 bases from J, the gap between germline ends came to 9 bases.

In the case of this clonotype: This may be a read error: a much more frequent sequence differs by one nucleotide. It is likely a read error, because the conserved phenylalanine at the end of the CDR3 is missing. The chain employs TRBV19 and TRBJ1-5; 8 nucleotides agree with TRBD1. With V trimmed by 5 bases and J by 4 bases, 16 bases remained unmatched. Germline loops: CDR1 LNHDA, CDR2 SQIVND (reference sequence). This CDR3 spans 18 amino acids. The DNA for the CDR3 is TGTGCCAGTAGTGGGTCCCCCCGGGGGACAGGACTAAATCAGCCCCAGCATCTT. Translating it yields CASSGSPRGTGLNQPQHL.

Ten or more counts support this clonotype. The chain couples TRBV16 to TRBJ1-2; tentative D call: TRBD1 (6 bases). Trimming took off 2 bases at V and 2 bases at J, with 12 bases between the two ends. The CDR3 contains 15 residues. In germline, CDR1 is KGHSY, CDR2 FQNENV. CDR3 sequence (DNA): TGTGCCAGCAGCCAAAGGACAGAGAGAAACTATGGCTACACCTTC. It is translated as CASSQRTERNYGYTF.

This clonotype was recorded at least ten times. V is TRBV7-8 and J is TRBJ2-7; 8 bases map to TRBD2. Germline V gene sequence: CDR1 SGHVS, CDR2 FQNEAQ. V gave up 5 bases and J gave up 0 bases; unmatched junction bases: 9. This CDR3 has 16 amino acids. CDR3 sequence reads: CASSPRLALSSYEQYF. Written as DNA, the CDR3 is TGTGCCAGCAGCCCAAGACTAGCGTTGAGCTCCTACGAGCAGTACTTC.

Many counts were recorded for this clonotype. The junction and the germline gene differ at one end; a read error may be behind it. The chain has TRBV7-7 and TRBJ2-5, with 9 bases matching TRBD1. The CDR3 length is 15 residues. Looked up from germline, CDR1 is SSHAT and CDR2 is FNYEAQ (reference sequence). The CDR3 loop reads CASSSGQGRQETQYF. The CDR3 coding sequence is TGTGCTAGCAGCTCGGGACAGGGACGGCAAGAGACCCAGTACTTC.

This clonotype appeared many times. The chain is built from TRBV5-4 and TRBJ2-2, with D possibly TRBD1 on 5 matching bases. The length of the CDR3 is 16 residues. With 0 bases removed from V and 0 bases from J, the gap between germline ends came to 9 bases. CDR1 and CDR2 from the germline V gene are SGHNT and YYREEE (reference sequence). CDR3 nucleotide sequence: TGTGCCAGCAGCTTGGCGACAGTTTCGAACACCGGGGAGCTGTTTTTT. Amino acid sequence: CASSLATVSNTGELFF.

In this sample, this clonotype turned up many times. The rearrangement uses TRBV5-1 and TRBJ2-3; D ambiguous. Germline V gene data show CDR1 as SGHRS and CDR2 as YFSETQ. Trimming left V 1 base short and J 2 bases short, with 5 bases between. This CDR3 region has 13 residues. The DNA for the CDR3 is TGCGCCAGCAGCTTGCGGAACACAGATACGCAGTATTTT. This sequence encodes CASSLRNTDTQYF.

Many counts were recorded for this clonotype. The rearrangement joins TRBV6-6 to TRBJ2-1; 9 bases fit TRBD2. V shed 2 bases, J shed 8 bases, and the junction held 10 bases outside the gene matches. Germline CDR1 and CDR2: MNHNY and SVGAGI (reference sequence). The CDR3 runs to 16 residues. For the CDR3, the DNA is TGTGCCAGCAGTTACGGACTAGCGAGAACTTTCGATGAGCAGTTCTTC. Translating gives CASSYGLARTFDEQFF.

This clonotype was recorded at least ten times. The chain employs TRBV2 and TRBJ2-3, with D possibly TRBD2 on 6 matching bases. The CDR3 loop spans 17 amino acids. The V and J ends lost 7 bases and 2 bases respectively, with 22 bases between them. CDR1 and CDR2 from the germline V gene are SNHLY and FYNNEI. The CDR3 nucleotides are TGTGCCAGCAAACGGGGTATGGGGGGACCTACCACAGATACGCAGTATTTT. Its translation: CASKRGMGGPTTDTQYF.

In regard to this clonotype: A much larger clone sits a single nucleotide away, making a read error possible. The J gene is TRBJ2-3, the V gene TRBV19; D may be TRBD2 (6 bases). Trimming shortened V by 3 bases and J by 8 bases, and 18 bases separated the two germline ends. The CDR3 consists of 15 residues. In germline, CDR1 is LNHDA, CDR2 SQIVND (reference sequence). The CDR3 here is CASSIGRVLGGTQYF. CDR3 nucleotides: TGTGCCAGTAGTATCGGTAGGGTATTGGGAGGTACGCAGTATTTT.

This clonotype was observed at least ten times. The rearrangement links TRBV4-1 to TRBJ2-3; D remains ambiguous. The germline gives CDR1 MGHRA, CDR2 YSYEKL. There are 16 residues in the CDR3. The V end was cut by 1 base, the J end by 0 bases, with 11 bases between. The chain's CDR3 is CASSQGEVPSTDTQYF. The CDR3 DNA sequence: TGCGCCAGCAGCCAAGGTGAGGTCCCCAGCACAGATACGCAGTATTTT.

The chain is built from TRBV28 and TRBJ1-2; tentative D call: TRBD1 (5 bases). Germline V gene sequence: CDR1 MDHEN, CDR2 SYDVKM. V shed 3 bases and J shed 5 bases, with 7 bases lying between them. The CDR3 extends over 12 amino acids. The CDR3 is CASSFSGYGYTF. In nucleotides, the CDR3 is TGTGCCAGCAGTTTTTCAGGGTATGGCTACACCTTC.

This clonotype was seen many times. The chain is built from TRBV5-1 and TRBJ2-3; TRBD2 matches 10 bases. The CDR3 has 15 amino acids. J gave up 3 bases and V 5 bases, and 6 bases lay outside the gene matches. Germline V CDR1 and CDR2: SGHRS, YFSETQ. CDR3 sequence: CASRASGSATDTQYF. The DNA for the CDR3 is TGCGCCAGCAGGGCTAGCGGGAGTGCTACAGATACGCAGTATTTT. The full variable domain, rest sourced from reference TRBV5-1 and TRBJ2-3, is KAGVTQTPRYLIKTRGQQVTLSCSPISGHRSVSWYQQTPGQGLQFLFEYFSETQRNKGNFPGRFSGRQFSNSRSEMNVSTLELGDSALYLCASRASGSATDTQYFGPGTRLTVL.

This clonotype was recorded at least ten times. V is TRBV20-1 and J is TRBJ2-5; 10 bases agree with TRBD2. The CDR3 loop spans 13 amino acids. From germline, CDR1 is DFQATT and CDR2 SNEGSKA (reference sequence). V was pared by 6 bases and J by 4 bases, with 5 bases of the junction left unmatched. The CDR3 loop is CSARLAGRETQYF. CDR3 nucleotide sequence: TGCAGTGCCAGACTAGCGGGCCGAGAGACCCAGTACTTC.

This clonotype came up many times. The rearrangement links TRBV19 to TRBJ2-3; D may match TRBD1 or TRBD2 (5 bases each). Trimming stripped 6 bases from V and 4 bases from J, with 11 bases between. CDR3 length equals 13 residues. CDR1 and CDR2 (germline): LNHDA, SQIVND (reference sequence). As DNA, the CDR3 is TGTGCCAGTAGCATTGGGGGAGCAGATACGCAGTATTTT. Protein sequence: CASSIGGADTQYF. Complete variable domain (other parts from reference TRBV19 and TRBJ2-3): DGGITQSPKYLFRKEGQNVTLSCEQNLNHDAMYWYRQDPGQGLRLIYYSQIVNDFQKGDIAEGYSVSREKKESFPLTVTSAQKNPTAFYLCASSIGGADTQYFGPGTRLTVL.

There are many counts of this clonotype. The chain's CDR3 is CASSLQYSGNTIYF. DNA of the CDR3: TGTGCCAGCAGCCTCCAGTACTCTGGAAACACCATATATTTT. The chain couples TRBV3-1 to TRBJ1-3; no definite D call. Germline CDR1 is LGHDT and CDR2 is YNNKEL (reference sequence). There are 14 residues in the CDR3. Deletions cut 4 bases from V and 0 bases from J, with 7 bases between.